This TCR beta chain was sequenced for a study of somatic mutations in cytotoxic T cells in rheumatoid arthritis. Whole-study results and caveats: CD8+ T-cell clonality showed no significant difference between rheumatoid arthritis patients and age-matched healthy controls.

Some clones are missing from TCRdb's copy, which holds only in-frame ones; the method was immunoSEQ multiplex PCR. The sample shows about 6,700 clones, roughly 69% of them seen only once. This clone was recorded only once. Its antigen is as yet unknown. Per germline, CDR1 LGHNA and CDR2 YNFKEQ. V was clipped by 0 bases and J by 3 bases; unmatched bases: 17. The CDR3 length is 21 residues. The sequenced sample consisted of CD8+ T cells sorted from blood. The rearrangement joins TRBV4-2 to TRBJ2-6; 7 bases are shared with TRBD1. The origin of this receptor is an adult with rheumatoid arthritis. The CDR3 is CASSQDLRTGSRLLGANVLTF. The CDR3 nucleotides read TGTGCCAGCAGCCAAGACTTAAGGACAGGCTCAAGGCTACTTGGGGCCAACGTCCTGACTTTC.